This entry concerns a single TCR beta chain. The CDR3 covers 13 residues. Deletions cut 2 bases from V and 6 bases from J, with 8 bases between. CDR1 and CDR2 from the germline V gene are MGHRA and YSYEKL. This record belongs to a study of blood T cell repertoires in COVID-19. Study background: Sites in the United States, Italy and Spain provided acute and convalescent COVID-19 samples. T cells, B-cell-depleted T cells, or PBMCs provided the cDNA or gDNA that served as material.

In the original processing: Nucleated cell counts were estimated from reference gene primer amplification. Generated by immunoSEQ multiplex PCR, the TCRdb table keeps only in-frame clones and is missing some. D and trimming come from the DNA, and the V and J calls and clone size come from that table. Of 200,000 to 250,000 clones in the sample, approximately 85% are singletons; the top ten hold about 1%. This clonotype was sampled from a middle-aged man with acute or convalescent COVID-19. Source material: peripheral blood. The chain employs TRBV4-1 and TRBJ2-4; D might be TRBD2 (6 bases). This CDR3 reads CASSQLGGNIQYF. CDR3 sequence (DNA): TGCGCCAGCAGCCAATTGGGGGGAAACATTCAGTACTTC.